This T cell receptor beta chain was sequenced in a study of OX40 agonist ivuxolimab in advanced cancers. The overall study: The mean age was around 56 years, ranging from roughly 23 to 90, with over 70% of participants male. Whole-study results and caveats: The study found that CD8+ T cells averaged more expanded clones than CD4+.

TCRdb's copy holds only in-frame clones and misses some; the assay was immunoSEQ multiplex PCR. The repertoire holds 60,000 to 70,000 clones, around 86% seen once, with 0.4% to 0.5% in the top ten. Peripheral blood came from all dose cohorts at three timepoints. Notes on this clone: The antigen is not known.

In germline, CDR1 is MGHRA, CDR2 YSYEKL. Trimming took off 0 bases at V and 3 bases at J, with 16 bases between the two ends. The CDR3 loop spans 17 amino acids. This specimen was CD4+ or CD8+ T cells sorted from blood, taken in a trial of the OX40 agonist ivuxolimab. The receptor was isolated from an adult with an advanced solid tumor such as melanoma, head and neck, liver or kidney cancer. The chain joins TRBV4-1 to TRBJ2-3; D call uncertain. CDR3 in amino acids: CASSQEGWGVRTDTQYF. As DNA, the CDR3 is TGCGCCAGCAGCCAAGAGGGGTGGGGTGTTCGGACAGATACGCAGTATTTT.